The source of this TCR beta chain is a study of blood T cell repertoires in COVID-19. About the study: Acute and convalescent COVID-19 specimens originated in the United States, Italy and Spain. Sources were T cells, B-cell-depleted T cells, or PBMCs; the material itself was cDNA or gDNA.

This clone showed up just a few times. The V gene's germline CDR1 is MGHRA and CDR2 YSYEKL. With 0 bases removed from V and 3 bases from J, the gap between germline ends came to 9 bases. The CDR3 totals 14 residues. Original methodology: Estimates of nucleated cell counts were drawn from the amplification of reference gene primers. The assay was immunoSEQ multiplex PCR, and TCRdb's table has in-frame clones only and misses some. The V and J calls and clone size are taken from that table; D and trimming were inferred from the DNA. Here the sample spans 360,000 or so clones, around 90% being singletons.

The sequenced material came from peripheral blood. The receptor comes from a woman aged 55 to 70 with COVID-19, enrolled during active disease. The chain recombines TRBV4-1 with TRBJ2-7; perhaps TRBD2 as D (5 bases). The DNA of the CDR3 is TGCGCCAGCAGCCAAGATGGCCGGGACTACGAGCAGTACTTC. Protein sequence: CASSQDGRDYEQYF.